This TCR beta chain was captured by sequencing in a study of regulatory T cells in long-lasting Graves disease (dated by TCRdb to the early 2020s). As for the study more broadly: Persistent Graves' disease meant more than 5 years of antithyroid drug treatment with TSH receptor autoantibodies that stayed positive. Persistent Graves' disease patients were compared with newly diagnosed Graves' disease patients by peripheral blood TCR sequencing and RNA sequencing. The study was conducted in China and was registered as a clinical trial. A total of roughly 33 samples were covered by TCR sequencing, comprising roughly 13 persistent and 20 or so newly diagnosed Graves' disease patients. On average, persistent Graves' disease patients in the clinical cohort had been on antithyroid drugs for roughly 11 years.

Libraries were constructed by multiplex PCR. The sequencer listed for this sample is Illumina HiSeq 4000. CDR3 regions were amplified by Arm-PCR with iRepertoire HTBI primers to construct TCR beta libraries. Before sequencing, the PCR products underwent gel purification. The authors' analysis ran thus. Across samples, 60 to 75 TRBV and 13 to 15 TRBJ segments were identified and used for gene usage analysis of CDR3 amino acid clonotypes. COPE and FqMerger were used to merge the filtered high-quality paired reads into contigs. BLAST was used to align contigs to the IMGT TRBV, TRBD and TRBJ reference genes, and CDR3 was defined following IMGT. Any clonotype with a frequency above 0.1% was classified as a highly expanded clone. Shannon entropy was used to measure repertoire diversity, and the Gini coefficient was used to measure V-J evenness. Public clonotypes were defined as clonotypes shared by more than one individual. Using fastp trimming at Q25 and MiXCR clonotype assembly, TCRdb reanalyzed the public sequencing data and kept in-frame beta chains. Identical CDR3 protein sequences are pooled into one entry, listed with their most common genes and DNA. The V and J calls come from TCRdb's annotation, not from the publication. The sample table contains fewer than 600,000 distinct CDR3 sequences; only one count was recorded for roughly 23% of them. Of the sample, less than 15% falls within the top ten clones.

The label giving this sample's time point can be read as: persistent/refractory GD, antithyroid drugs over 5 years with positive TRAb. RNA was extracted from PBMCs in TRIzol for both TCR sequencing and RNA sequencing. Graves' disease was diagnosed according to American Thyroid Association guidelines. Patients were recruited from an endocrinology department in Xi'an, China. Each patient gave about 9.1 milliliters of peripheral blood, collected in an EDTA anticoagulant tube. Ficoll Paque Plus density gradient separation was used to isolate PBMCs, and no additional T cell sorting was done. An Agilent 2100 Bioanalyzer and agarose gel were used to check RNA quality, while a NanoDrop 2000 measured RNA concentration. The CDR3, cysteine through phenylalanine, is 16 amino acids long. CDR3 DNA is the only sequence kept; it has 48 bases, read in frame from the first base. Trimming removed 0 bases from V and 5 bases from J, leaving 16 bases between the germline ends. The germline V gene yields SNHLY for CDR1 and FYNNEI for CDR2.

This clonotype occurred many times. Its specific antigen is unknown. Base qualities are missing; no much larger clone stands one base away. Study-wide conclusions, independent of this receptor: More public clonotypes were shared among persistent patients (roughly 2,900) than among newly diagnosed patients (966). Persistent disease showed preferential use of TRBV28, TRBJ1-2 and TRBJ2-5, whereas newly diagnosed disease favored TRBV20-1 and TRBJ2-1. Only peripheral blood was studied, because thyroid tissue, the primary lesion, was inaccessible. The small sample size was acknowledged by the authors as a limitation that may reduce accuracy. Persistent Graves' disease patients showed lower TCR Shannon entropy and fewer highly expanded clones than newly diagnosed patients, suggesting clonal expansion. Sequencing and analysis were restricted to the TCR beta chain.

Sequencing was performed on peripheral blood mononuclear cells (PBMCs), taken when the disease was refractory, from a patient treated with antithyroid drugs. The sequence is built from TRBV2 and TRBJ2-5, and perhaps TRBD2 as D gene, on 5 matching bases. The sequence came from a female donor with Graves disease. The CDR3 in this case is CASSEARAGYGETQYF. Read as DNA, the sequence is TGTGCCAGCAGTGAAGCGCGGGCCGGATACGGGGAGACCCAGTACTTC.